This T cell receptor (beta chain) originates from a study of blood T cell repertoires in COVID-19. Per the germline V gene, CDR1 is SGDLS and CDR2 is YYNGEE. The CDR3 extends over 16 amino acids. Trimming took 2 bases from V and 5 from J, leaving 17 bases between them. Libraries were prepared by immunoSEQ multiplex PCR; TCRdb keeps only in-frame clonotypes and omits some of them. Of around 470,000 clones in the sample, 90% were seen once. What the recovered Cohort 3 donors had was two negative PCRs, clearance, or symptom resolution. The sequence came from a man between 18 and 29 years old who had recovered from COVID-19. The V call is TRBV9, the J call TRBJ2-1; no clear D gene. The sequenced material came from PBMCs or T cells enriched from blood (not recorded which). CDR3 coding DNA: TGTGCCAGCAGCGTTAGCCCAGCGAAAAACAACAATGAGCAGTTCTTC. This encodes CASSVSPAKNNNEQFF. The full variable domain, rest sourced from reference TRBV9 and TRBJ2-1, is DSGVTQTPKHLITATGQRVTLRCSPRSGDLSVYWYQQSLDQGLQFLIQYYNGEERAKGNILERFSAQQFPDLHSELNLSSLELGDSALYFCASSVSPAKNNNEQFFGPGTRLTVL.